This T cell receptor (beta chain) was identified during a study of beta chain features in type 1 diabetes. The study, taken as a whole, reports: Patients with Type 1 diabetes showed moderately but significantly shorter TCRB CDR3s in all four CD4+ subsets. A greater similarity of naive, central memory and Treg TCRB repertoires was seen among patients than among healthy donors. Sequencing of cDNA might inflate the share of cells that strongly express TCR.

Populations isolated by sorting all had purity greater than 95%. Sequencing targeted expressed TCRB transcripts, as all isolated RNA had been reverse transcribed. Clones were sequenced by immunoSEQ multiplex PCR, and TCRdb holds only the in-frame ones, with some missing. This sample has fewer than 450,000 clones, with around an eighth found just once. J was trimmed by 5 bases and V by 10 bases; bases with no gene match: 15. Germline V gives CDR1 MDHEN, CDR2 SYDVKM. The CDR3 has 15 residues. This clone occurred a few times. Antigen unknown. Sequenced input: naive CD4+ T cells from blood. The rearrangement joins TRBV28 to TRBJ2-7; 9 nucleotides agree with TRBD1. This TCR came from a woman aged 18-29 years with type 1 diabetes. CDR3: CATMTPGQGKDEQYF. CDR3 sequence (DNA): TGTGCCACCATGACCCCGGGACAGGGAAAGGACGAGCAGTACTTC.